This TCR beta chain was documented in a study of T cell responses to AZD1222 COVID-19 vaccine. Regarding the study as a whole: Repertoire collection took place solely once the T cell response had peaked.

As regards this clone: Its antigen is unidentified.

The table came from immunoSEQ multiplex PCR; TCRdb's copy has only in-frame clones and leaves some out. Of around 99,000 clones in the sample, around 90% are singletons; the top ten hold less than 9.5%. The ends lost 6 bases at V and 6 bases at J; junction bases unmatched: 5. The germline CDR1 and CDR2 sequences are MNHEY and SMNVEV (reference sequence). The CDR3 runs 14 residues. V and J are TRBV27 and TRBJ2-6; 7 bases fit TRBD2. The sequencing used peripheral blood, collected on day 0 of AZD1222 vaccination. The receptor was isolated from an adult in good health. The CDR3 sequence: CASRGLREANVLTF. The CDR3 DNA is TGTGCCAGCAGGGGACTAAGGGAGGCCAACGTCCTGACTTTC.